One sample yielded the 15 T cell receptor beta chains listed below, sequenced in a study of CD8 T cells in ankylosing spondylitis (dated 2017 in TCRdb). The receptor library was made with 5' RACE. Instrument on record: Illumina HiSeq 2500. Using fastp at Q25 and MiXCR, TCRdb reprocessed the public reads and kept productive beta chains. Duplicate CDR3 protein sequences are folded into a single record with the most common DNA and genes. The sample table shows about 540,000 distinct CDR3 sequences, and 9.5% to 15% are seen once. The ten largest clones take up under 7.5% of the sample. Points the paper makes about the study in general: Blood from ankylosing spondylitis patients appeared to be characterized by a TCR beta motif composed of roughly eight highly homologous amino acid variants.

Antigens of these TCRs are unknown. Sequenced input: blood, either unsorted or a sorted T cell fraction (not recorded which). These receptors were taken from a male donor with ankylosing spondylitis.

The chain links TRBV6-1 to TRBJ1-2; D gene ambiguous. The CDR3 has 13 amino acids. Germline CDR1 is MNHNS and CDR2 is SASEGT. Deletions cut 2 bases from V and 9 bases from J, with 13 bases between. The CDR3 DNA reads as TGTGCCAGCAGTGAAACCGGGGATAGGAGCTACACCTTC. It specifies CASSETGDRSYTF.

V and J are TRBV5-1 and TRBJ2-2, with no clear D. The CDR3 sequence is 13 residues long. Germline V gene lookup returns CDR1 SGHRS and CDR2 YFSETQ. Between the trimmed V and J ends, which lost 3 bases and 7 bases, there was a span of 10 bases. For the CDR3, the DNA is TGCGCCAGCAGCTCCGAGGTGGGCGGGGAGCTGTTTTTT. Its translation: CASSSEVGGELFF.

The V and J genes are TRBV7-9 and TRBJ2-5; weak D call: TRBD1 (6 bases). Germline V lookup: CDR1 SEHNR, CDR2 FQNEAQ (reference sequence). The CDR3 consists of 14 residues. V was pared by 3 bases and J by 8 bases, with 16 bases between. The CDR3 DNA follows: TGTGCCAGCAGCTTCAGGGGTGGCCAGATCACCCAGTACTTC. Encoded protein: CASSFRGGQITQYF.

J is TRBJ2-1 and V is TRBV10-3, with TRBD2 identical over 8 bases. The CDR3 totals 17 residues. Germline V gene lookup returns CDR1 ENHRY and CDR2 SYGVKD. J was trimmed by 0 bases and V by 0 bases; bases with no gene match: 4. This CDR3 is CAISESLAGSSYNEQFF. The CDR3, as DNA: TGTGCCATCAGTGAGTCCTTAGCGGGGAGCTCCTACAATGAGCAGTTCTTC.

In its sample, this clonotype was seen a few times. The chain employs TRBV6-2 or TRBV6-3 and TRBJ2-1; D not certain. Trimming took 6 bases from V and 8 from J, leaving 8 bases between them. This CDR3 is 11 amino acids long. In germline, CDR1 is MNHEY, CDR2 SVGEGT. CDR3 in DNA: TGTGCCAGCAGCAAATTCGATGAGCAGTTCTTC. The encoded protein is CASSKFDEQFF.

The table lists this clonotype with a few counts. This rearrangement joins TRBV7-6 to TRBJ2-5, with D perhaps TRBD2 (5 bases). Germline CDR1 and CDR2: SGHVS and FNYEAQ. Trimming stripped 5 bases from V and 9 bases from J, with 10 bases between. This CDR3 contains 11 residues. CDR3 in amino acids: CASSLEAAQYF. In DNA form, the CDR3 reads TGTGCCAGCAGCCTAGAAGCGGCCCAGTACTTC.

The chain links TRBV6-5 to TRBJ2-5, with 11 bases aligning to TRBD2. Germline V gene lookup returns CDR1 MNHEY and CDR2 SVGAGI. Trimming at V came to 2 bases and at J to 4 bases, leaving 3 bases not matched to a gene. CDR3 length: 15 residues. The CDR3 is CASSYPGLAGETQYF. In DNA form, the CDR3 reads TGTGCCAGCAGTTACCCAGGACTAGCGGGAGAGACCCAGTACTTC.

J is TRBJ2-5 and V is TRBV27; TRBD1 matches at 7 bases. The CDR3 consists of 15 residues. Trimming cost V 5 bases and J 0 bases; bases outside gene matches: 6. Germline loops: CDR1 MNHEY, CDR2 SMNVEV (reference sequence). The CDR3 region is CASSPWDSNQETQYF. The DNA of the CDR3 is TGTGCCAGCAGTCCCTGGGACAGCAACCAAGAGACCCAGTACTTC.

J is TRBJ2-5 and V is TRBV7-9, with D possibly being TRBD1 (6 bases). Germline V gene sequence: CDR1 SEHNR, CDR2 FQNEAQ (reference sequence). The V end lost 2 bases, the J end lost 9 bases, and 16 bases lay between the germline ends. The CDR3 runs to 14 residues. This CDR3 is CASSLNRDGRAQYF. The DNA of the CDR3 is TGTGCCAGCAGCTTAAACAGGGATGGTAGGGCCCAGTACTTC. The variable domain in full, with the rest retrieved from reference TRBV7-9 and TRBJ2-5, is DTGVSQNPRHKITKRGQNVTFRCDPISEHNRLYWYRQTLGQGPEFLTYFQNEAQLEKSRLLSDRFSAERPKGSFSTLEIQRTEQGDSAMYLCASSLNRDGRAQYFGPGTRLLVL.

The chain recombines TRBV12-3 or TRBV12-4 with TRBJ1-4; weak D call: TRBD1 (5 bases). V shed 3 bases and J shed 7 bases, with 12 bases lying between them. The CDR3 covers 14 residues. The CDR3 sequence: CASSLYRDGEKLFF. Written as DNA, the CDR3 is TGTGCCAGCAGTTTGTACCGGGACGGTGAAAAACTGTTTTTT.

This clonotype was counted many times. V is TRBV4-1 and J is TRBJ1-3; D not resolved. The CDR3 runs to 17 residues. CDR1 MGHRA and CDR2 YSYEKL come from the germline V gene. V lost 0 bases and J lost 0, with 12 bases in between. The CDR3 here is CASSQDSQAFSGNTIYF. The DNA for the CDR3 is TGCGCCAGCAGCCAAGATTCACAAGCCTTCTCTGGAAACACCATATATTTT.

The chain combines TRBV7-8 with TRBJ1-1, with no clear D. The CDR3 loop spans 13 amino acids. Trimming left V 5 bases short and J 6 bases short, with 13 bases between. The germline gives CDR1 SGHVS, CDR2 FQNEAQ. The CDR3, as DNA: TGTGCCAGCAGCCCCCTTGGCTGGGCTGAAGCTTTCTTT. Amino acids: CASSPLGWAEAFF.

The genes are TRBV2 and TRBJ1-2; weak D call: TRBD1 (5 bases). The germline CDR1 and CDR2 sequences are SNHLY and FYNNEI. This CDR3 has 13 amino acids. Trimming cost V 7 bases and J 0 bases, with 9 bases left between them. CDR3 amino acids: CASKRDSNYGYTF. For the CDR3, the DNA is TGTGCCAGCAAGAGGGACTCTAACTATGGCTACACCTTC.

There are a few counts of this clonotype. V and J are TRBV7-8 and TRBJ1-2; the match to TRBD1 covers 11 bases. V lost 5 bases, J lost 4 bases, and 9 bases stayed unmatched. The CDR3 has 16 residues. The germline V gene encodes CDR1 SGHVS and CDR2 FQNEAQ. The CDR3 nucleotides read TGTGCCAGCAGCCAACGGACAGGGGGCGTCGTCTATGGCTACACCTTC. Translating gives CASSQRTGGVVYGYTF.

The table lists this clonotype with many counts. V gene TRBV5-1 combines with J gene TRBJ2-7; the match to TRBD2 covers 14 bases. J was trimmed by 0 bases and V by 4 bases; bases with no gene match: 3. This CDR3 has 16 residues. Germline lookup yields CDR1 SGHRS and CDR2 YFSETQ. The CDR3 loop is CASSPGLAGVSYEQYF. The DNA for the CDR3 is TGCGCCAGCAGCCCGGGACTAGCGGGAGTCTCCTACGAGCAGTACTTC.